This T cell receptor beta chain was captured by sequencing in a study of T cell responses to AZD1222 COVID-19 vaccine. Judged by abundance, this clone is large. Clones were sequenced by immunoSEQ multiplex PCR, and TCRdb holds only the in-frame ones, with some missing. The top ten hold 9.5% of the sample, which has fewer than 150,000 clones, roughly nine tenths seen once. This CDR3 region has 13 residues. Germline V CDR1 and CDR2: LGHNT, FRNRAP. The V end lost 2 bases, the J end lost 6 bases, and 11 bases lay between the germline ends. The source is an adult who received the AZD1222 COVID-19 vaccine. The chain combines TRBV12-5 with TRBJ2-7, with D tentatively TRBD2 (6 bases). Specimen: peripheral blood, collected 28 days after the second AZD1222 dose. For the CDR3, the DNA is TGTGCTAGTGGTTTGATCGGGAGTTTCGAGCAGTACTTC. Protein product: CASGLIGSFEQYF.